These 16 T cell receptor beta chains share one sample of origin, sequenced in a study of blood T cell repertoires in COVID-19. Assay used: immunoSEQ multiplex PCR; TCRdb lists only in-frame clones, some missing. The table includes some 350,000 clones, roughly 90% detected once. The sample comprised peripheral blood. The receptors were sampled from a young man with active or convalescent COVID-19.

The chain is built from TRBV3-1 (or the pseudogene TRBV3-2) and TRBJ2-5, with 7 bases matching TRBD1. After removal of 5 bases from V and 7 bases from J, the junction contained 13 bases not matched to a gene. CDR1 is LGHDT and CDR2 is YNNKEL in the germline V gene (reference sequence). The CDR3 contains 15 residues. DNA for the CDR3: TGTGCCAGCAGCTCACCGGGACAGACCGTCCGGACCCAGTACTTC. It codes for CASSSPGQTVRTQYF.

J is TRBJ2-7 and V is TRBV3-1 (or the pseudogene TRBV3-2); 8 bases match TRBD2. The germline V gene encodes CDR1 LGHDT and CDR2 YNNKEL (reference sequence). The CDR3 runs to 14 residues. Trimming at V came to 4 bases and at J to 1 base, leaving 3 bases not matched to a gene. In DNA, the CDR3 is TGTGCCAGCAGCCTTAGCGGGGCTTCCTACGAGCAGTACTTC. It codes for CASSLSGASYEQYF.

The CDR3 DNA is TGTGCCAGCAGCCAAGTAGGGGGGGGCGCATCCTACGAGCAGTACTTC. It yields the protein CASSQVGGGASYEQYF. The chain couples TRBV4-2 to TRBJ2-7; TRBD2 is a possible D gene (7 bases). Trimming left V 1 base short and J 1 base short, with 14 bases between. CDR1 LGHNA and CDR2 YNFKEQ come from the germline V gene. There are 16 residues in the CDR3.

Details on this clone: Distinct nucleotide sequences in the sample also encode this CDR3. This chain links TRBV7-2 with TRBJ2-2; D is unresolved. This CDR3 is built from 13 residues. V shed 2 bases and J shed 5 bases, with 6 bases lying between them. The germline V gene has CDR1 SGHTA and CDR2 FQGNSA. CDR3 nucleotide sequence: TGTGCCAGCAGCTTATTGGAGACCGGGGAGCTGTTTTTT. It is translated as CASSLLETGELFF.

The chain recombines TRBV5-6 with TRBJ1-2, with D possibly TRBD1 on 5 matching bases. The V end was cut by 4 bases, the J end by 4 bases, with 17 bases between. This CDR3 contains 15 residues. The V gene's germline CDR1 is SGHDT and CDR2 YYEEEE. The CDR3 region is CASSGGGVFRYGYTF. The DNA for the CDR3 is TGTGCCAGCAGCGGGGGAGGGGTGTTTCGCTATGGCTACACCTTC.

This clone was recorded only once. CDR3 sequence reads: CASTPRTGPYEQYF. DNA of the CDR3: TGTGCCAGCACCCCCCGGACAGGGCCCTACGAGCAGTACTTC. The J gene is TRBJ2-7, the V gene TRBV2; TRBD1 agrees at 8 bases. Looked up from germline, CDR1 is SNHLY and CDR2 is FYNNEI. V shed 7 bases and J 2 bases; nucleotides not matched to a gene: 7. The CDR3 extends over 14 amino acids. The full variable domain, in which reference TRBV2 and TRBJ2-7 provide the parts outside the CDR3, is EPEVTQTPSHQVTQMGQEVILRCVPISNHLYFYWYRQILGQKVEFLVSFYNNEISEKSEIFDDQFSVERPDGSNFTLKIRSTKLEDSAMYFCASTPRTGPYEQYFGPGTRLTVT.

As DNA, the CDR3 is TGTGCCATCAGTGCAACCGGGACTAGCAGCTACAATGAGCAGTTCTTC. The encoded protein is CAISATGTSSYNEQFF. V gene TRBV10-3 combines with J gene TRBJ2-1; 9 bases fit TRBD2. V trimming: 4 bases; J trimming: 3 bases; junction bases outside the gene matches: 7. This CDR3 region has 16 residues. Per the germline V gene, CDR1 is ENHRY and CDR2 is SYGVKD.

V is TRBV11-1 and J is TRBJ2-2; D gene uncertain. CDR3 size: 14 residues. V shed 5 bases and J shed 7 bases, with 14 bases lying between them. Germline assignment: CDR1 SGHAT and CDR2 FQDESV (reference sequence). The CDR3 DNA sequence: TGTGCCAGCAGCCGCGCGGTAGGCGGCGGGGAGCTGTTTTTT. This encodes CASSRAVGGGELFF.

This chain connects TRBV4-3 to TRBJ1-1; the D is unclear. V was cut by 0 bases and J by 4 bases, with 9 bases left in between. Germline values: CDR1 LGHNA, CDR2 YSLEER. This CDR3 contains 14 residues. The CDR3 region has the DNA TGCGCCAGCAGCCAAGATCTGGCGGGCACTGAAGCTTTCTTT. This translates into CASSQDLAGTEAFF.

The chain recombines TRBV9 with TRBJ1-6, with TRBD1 matching 10 bases. Germline V CDR1 and CDR2: SGDLS, YYNGEE. V shed 3 bases and J 8 bases; nucleotides not matched to a gene: 5. This CDR3 has 15 amino acids. Here the CDR3 reads CASSDEGTGDSPLHF. The CDR3 nucleotides read TGTGCCAGCAGCGACGAGGGGACAGGGGATTCACCCCTCCACTTT.

This chain links TRBV7-3 with TRBJ2-2; the match to TRBD1 covers 10 bases. Trimming cost V 7 bases and J 5 bases; bases outside gene matches: 7. Germline assignment: CDR1 SGHTA and CDR2 FQGTGA. This CDR3 is 15 amino acids long. CDR3 coding DNA: TGTGCCAGCACCCAGGGGACAGGGGTTACCGGGGAGCTGTTTTTT. This sequence encodes CASTQGTGVTGELFF.

J is TRBJ1-5 and V is TRBV2; D is possibly TRBD1 (6 bases). Trimming removed 5 bases from V and 0 bases from J, with 11 bases in between. CDR1 is SNHLY and CDR2 is FYNNEI in the germline V gene. CDR3 length equals 15 residues. The CDR3 DNA reads as TGTGCCAGCAGTTTACAGGGTTTTAGCAATCAGCCCCAGCATTTT. It specifies CASSLQGFSNQPQHF.

This chain uses TRBV3-1 (or the pseudogene TRBV3-2) with TRBJ2-1; 7 nucleotides match TRBD1. V shed 4 bases, J shed 4 bases, and the junction held 10 bases outside the gene matches. Germline V gene data show CDR1 as LGHDT and CDR2 as YNNKEL (reference sequence). CDR3 length: 16 amino acids. CDR3 residues: CASSRLFRDRYNEQFF. The CDR3 DNA follows: TGTGCCAGCAGCCGTCTATTCCGGGACAGATACAATGAGCAGTTCTTC.

Points on this clone: This sequence may be a read error, since a much larger clone differs from it by one base. The same CDR3 can be traced to other DNA sequences in this sample. J is TRBJ2-1 and V is TRBV11-3, with D hard to call. V shed 1 base and J shed 0 bases, with 10 bases lying between them. In germline, CDR1 is SGHNT, CDR2 YENEEA. The CDR3 extends over 16 amino acids. The CDR3 sequence: CASSLAGPSSYNEQFF. The CDR3 DNA is TGTGCCAGCAGCTTAGCTGGGCCGAGCTCCTACAATGAGCAGTTCTTC.

Only one count was recorded for this clone. This chain connects TRBV7-9 to TRBJ2-7, with D hard to call. Germline V gene lookup returns CDR1 SEHNR and CDR2 FQNEAQ (reference sequence). The ends were cut back, 4 bases at V and 3 bases at J, with 13 bases in the middle. The CDR3 runs 14 residues. The CDR3: CASSSIGPRYEQYF. The CDR3 DNA follows: TGTGCCAGCAGCTCGATCGGTCCCCGCTACGAGCAGTACTTC. Drawing the rest from reference TRBV7-9 and TRBJ2-7, the complete variable domain is DTGVSQNPRHKITKRGQNVTFRCDPISEHNRLYWYRQTLGQGPEFLTYFQNEAQLEKSRLLSDRFSAERPKGSFSTLEIQRTEQGDSAMYLCASSSIGPRYEQYFGPGTRLTVT.

The chain employs TRBV6-5 and TRBJ2-7; 10 bases match TRBD2. After removal of 2 bases from V and 3 bases from J, the junction contained 4 bases not matched to a gene. Germline V CDR1 and CDR2: MNHEY, SVGAGI. The length of the CDR3 is 15 residues. CDR3 nucleotides: TGTGCCAGCAGTTACGGGACTAGCGATCACTACGAGCAGTACTTC. This translates into CASSYGTSDHYEQYF.